This TCR beta chain was found in a study of long-term antiretroviral therapy in people with HIV. Study-level results: Dominating the repertoire at all time points were the clones that expanded before ART. Controls had broader CDR3 length ranges than HIV repertoires did.

The authors ran the immunoSEQ assay, v3.0, at survey level. Some clones are missing from TCRdb's copy, which holds only in-frame ones; the method was immunoSEQ multiplex PCR. This repertoire shows about 36,000 clones, approximately 80% found once; its top ten account for 4.5% to 6%. PBMC samples from each donor numbered at least one pre-ART and at least two post-ART. Samples held about 0.95-10 million cryopreserved PBMC, and DNA extraction followed. About this clone itself: Antigen specificity is unknown.

The clonotype comes from a man aged 30-40 years with HIV. The source material was unsorted PBMCs, sampled 3.4 years after starting antiretroviral therapy.

CDR3 in amino acids: CASSSGQRVGDTQYF. The CDR3 DNA is TGTGCCAGCAGTTCGGGACAGAGAGTGGGAGATACGCAGTATTTT. The rearrangement links TRBV6-5 to TRBJ2-3, with 7 bases that match TRBD1. V lost 4 bases to trimming and J lost 5 bases; unmatched junction nucleotides: 9. The CDR3 covers 15 residues. The germline CDR1 and CDR2 sequences are MNHEY and SVGAGI.